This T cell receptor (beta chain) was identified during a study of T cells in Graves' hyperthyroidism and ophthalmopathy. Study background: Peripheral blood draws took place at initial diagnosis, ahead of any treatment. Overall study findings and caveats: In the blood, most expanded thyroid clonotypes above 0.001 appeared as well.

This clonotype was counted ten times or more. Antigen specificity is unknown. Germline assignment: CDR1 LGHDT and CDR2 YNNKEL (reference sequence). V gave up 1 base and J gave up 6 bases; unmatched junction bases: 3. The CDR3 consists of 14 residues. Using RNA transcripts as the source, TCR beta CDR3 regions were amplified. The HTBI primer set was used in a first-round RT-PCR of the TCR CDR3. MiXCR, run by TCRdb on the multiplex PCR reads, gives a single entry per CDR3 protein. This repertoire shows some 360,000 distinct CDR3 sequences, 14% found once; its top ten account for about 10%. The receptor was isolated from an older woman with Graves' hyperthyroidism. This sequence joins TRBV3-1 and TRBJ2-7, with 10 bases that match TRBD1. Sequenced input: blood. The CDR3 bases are TGTGCCAGCAGCCAAGTGGACAGGGGGAGCGAGCAGTACTTC. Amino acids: CASSQVDRGSEQYF.